This is a list of T cell receptor beta chains from one sample in a study of CD8 T cells in ankylosing spondylitis. TCRdb re-called the 5' RACE reads through MiXCR, storing one row per CDR3 protein. Of around 88,000 distinct CDR3 sequences listed, 7.5% to 9% are singletons. Sequenced input: blood, either unsorted or a sorted T cell fraction (not recorded which). These receptors were taken from a male donor with ankylosing spondylitis or in good health (not recorded which). The CDR3 runs from the conserved cysteine through the conserved F or W. D genes are given only for firm matches. Only part of the rows carry a size: once, few, many, or a class if the clone is expanded.

D gene,clone size,CDR3 length,V gene,J gene,CDR3 protein,CDR3 DNA
TRBD2,many,15,TRBV20-1,TRBJ2-2,CSAKAGGMNTGELFF,TGCAGTGCTAAGGCGGGGGGGATGAACACCGGGGAGCTGTTTTTT
TRBD2,many,15,TRBV20-1,TRBJ2-7,CSATGTSGSVGEQYF,TGCAGTGCTACCGGGACTAGCGGATCGGTTGGAGAGCAGTACTTC
NA,NA,14,TRBV28,TRBJ2-7,CASGGTCQSYEQYF,TGTGCCAGCGGGGGGACATGTCAATCCTACGAGCAGTACTTC
NA,NA,13,TRBV5-1,TRBJ1-2,CASSLEDAYGYTF,TGCGCCAGCAGCTTGGAGGATGCCTATGGCTACACCTTC
NA,many,12,TRBV28,TRBJ2-7,CASSPLFYEQYF,TGTGCCAGCAGTCCCCTCTTCTACGAGCAGTACTTC
NA,many,15,TRBV6-2/TRBV6-3,TRBJ2-1,CASRTLSGRYNEQFF,TGTGCCAGCCGAACCCTATCCGGAAGATACAATGAGCAGTTCTTC
NA,many,12,TRBV4-2,TRBJ1-2,CASSQWSRGYTF,TGTGCCAGCAGCCAGTGGAGTAGAGGCTACACCTTC
NA,many,13,TRBV20-1,TRBJ1-5,CSSPPEVGQPQHF,TGCAGCAGCCCCCCAGAGGTCGGTCAGCCCCAGCATTTT
NA,few,16,TRBV27,TRBJ1-3,CASSTSGPSSGNTIYF,TGTGCCAGCAGCACTTCGGGACCAAGCTCTGGAAACACCATATATTTT
TRBD1,once,14,TRBV12-3/TRBV12-4,TRBJ2-1,CASSHGQGYNEQFF,TGTGCCAGCAGCCATGGACAGGGCTACAATGAGCAGTTCTTC
TRBD2,few,17,TRBV25-1,TRBJ2-1,CASSGRLAGDSYNEQFF,TGTGCCAGCAGTGGAAGGTTAGCGGGGGACTCCTACAATGAGCAGTTCTTC
TRBD2,NA,17,TRBV7-3,TRBJ2-1,CASSPRGSGGTNNEQFF,TGTGCCAGCAGCCCGAGGGGAAGCGGGGGGACAAACAATGAGCAGTTCTTC
TRBD1,once,13,TRBV23-1,TRBJ2-7,CASSPPDRVEQYF,TGCGCCAGCAGTCCTCCGGACAGGGTCGAGCAGTACTTC
NA,many,13,TRBV2,TRBJ2-7,CASKTVAPYEQYF,TGTGCCAGCAAAACCGTGGCCCCTTACGAGCAGTACTTC
TRBD2,many,15,TRBV9,TRBJ2-7,CASSATGGYSYEQYF,TGTGCCAGCAGCGCCACGGGAGGCTACTCCTACGAGCAGTACTTC
NA,NA,13,TRBV12-5,TRBJ2-1,CASGRDPDNEQFF,TGTGCTAGTGGCCGGGACCCGGACAATGAGCAGTTCTTC
NA,many,14,TRBV20-1,TRBJ2-2,CSARGQPMTGELFF,TGCAGTGCTAGAGGGCAGCCAATGACCGGGGAGCTGTTTTTT
NA,many,15,TRBV28,TRBJ1-5,CASNSGGFGGQPQHF,TGTGCCAGCAACTCGGGGGGGTTTGGCGGTCAGCCCCAGCATTTT
TRBD1,few,17,TRBV3-1,TRBJ2-7,CASSQDLTGQGIHEQYF,TGTGCCAGCAGCCAAGATTTAACGGGACAGGGTATCCACGAGCAGTACTTC
NA,many,17,TRBV7-6,TRBJ1-6,CASSLFPRGRADSPLHF,TGTGCCAGCAGCTTATTTCCCCGCGGGAGGGCCGATTCACCCCTCCACTTT
NA,many,16,TRBV20-1,TRBJ2-5,CSARDSGEPLQETQYF,TGCAGTGCTAGAGATAGTGGGGAACCACTCCAAGAGACCCAGTACTTC
TRBD1,many,16,TRBV24-1,TRBJ2-1,CATSDSDRGLDNEQFF,TGTGCCACCAGTGATTCGGACAGGGGGCTGGACAATGAGCAGTTCTTC
TRBD1,NA,14,TRBV5-1,TRBJ1-2,CASSLQQGADGYTF,TGCGCCAGCAGCTTACAACAGGGGGCAGATGGCTACACCTTC
NA,many,11,TRBV5-1,TRBJ2-7,CASTRNYEQYF,TGCGCCAGCACCCGGAACTACGAGCAGTACTTC
NA,NA,14,TRBV20-1,TRBJ1-2,CSARDTRDGIGYTF,TGCAGTGCTAGAGATACCCGGGACGGCATTGGCTACACCTTC
NA,NA,13,TRBV29-1,TRBJ2-7,CSVELEDSYEQYF,TGCAGCGTTGAATTGGAGGACTCCTACGAGCAGTACTTC
NA,many,14,TRBV2,TRBJ1-3,CASSVDSSGNTIYF,TGTGCCAGCAGTGTGGACAGCTCTGGAAACACCATATATTTT
TRBD1,few,17,TRBV2,TRBJ2-1,CASSEARTGNGYNEQFF,TGTGCCAGCAGTGAAGCCCGGACAGGGAACGGGTACAATGAGCAGTTCTTC
NA,few,15,TRBV5-1,TRBJ2-7,CASSLEPANHYEQYF,TGCGCCAGCAGCTTGGAGCCAGCAAACCACTACGAGCAGTACTTC
NA,many,14,TRBV6-5,TRBJ2-3,CASSYWQGGDTQYF,TGTGCCAGCAGTTACTGGCAGGGGGGAGATACGCAGTATTTT
NA,many,12,TRBV12-3/TRBV12-4,TRBJ2-7,CASSPRGYEQYF,TGTGCCAGCAGTCCCAGGGGTTACGAGCAGTACTTC
NA,many,13,TRBV7-2,TRBJ2-7,CASSPYPRGEQYF,TGTGCCAGCAGCCCCTACCCTCGGGGCGAGCAGTACTTC
NA,few,14,TRBV5-5,TRBJ2-2,CASSSGTNTGELFF,TGTGCCAGCAGCTCCGGGACTAACACCGGGGAGCTGTTTTTT
NA,many,11,TRBV5-1,TRBJ2-5,CASGVEETQYF,TGCGCCAGCGGGGTCGAAGAGACCCAGTACTTC
NA,many,12,TRBV28,TRBJ2-7,CASHDSGYEQYF,TGTGCCAGCCACGACAGTGGCTACGAGCAGTACTTC
NA,many,13,TRBV25-1,TRBJ1-5,CASSVTENQPQHF,TGTGCCAGCAGTGTTACAGAAAATCAGCCCCAGCATTTT
NA,many,13,TRBV20-1,TRBJ2-1,CSAAWGSYNEQFF,TGCAGTGCTGCCTGGGGGTCCTACAATGAGCAGTTCTTC
NA,many,12,TRBV6-2/TRBV6-3,TRBJ1-2,CASSYVLGGYTF,TGTGCCAGCAGTTACGTCCTAGGTGGCTACACCTTC
NA,many,15,TRBV6-5,TRBJ1-6,CASSYSEGLVSPLHF,TGTGCCAGCAGTTACTCCGAGGGTTTGGTTTCACCCCTCCACTTT
NA,many,16,TRBV20-1,TRBJ1-6,CSARATRQNYNSPLHF,TGCAGTGCTAGGGCGACCCGACAGAACTATAATTCACCCCTCCACTTT
NA,many,17,TRBV25-1,TRBJ2-3,CASSDAQSPVSTDTQYF,TGTGCCAGCAGTGACGCCCAAAGTCCAGTAAGCACAGATACGCAGTATTTT
NA,NA,13,TRBV3-1,TRBJ2-3,CASSHRGQPLQYF,TGTGCCAGCAGCCATCGTGGACAACCGCTGCAGTATTTT
NA,many,16,TRBV12-3/TRBV12-4,TRBJ2-1,CASSSPQGLPYNEQFF,TGTGCCAGCAGTAGCCCGCAGGGGCTACCATACAATGAGCAGTTCTTC
TRBD2,many,15,TRBV2,TRBJ2-1,CASRERGLSYNEQFF,TGTGCCAGCAGAGAGCGGGGGTTATCCTACAATGAGCAGTTCTTC
NA,NA,14,TRBV18,TRBJ2-2,CASSPTVRSGELFF,TGTGCCAGCTCACCAACCGTGAGATCCGGGGAGCTGTTTTTT
TRBD1,many,18,TRBV5-1,TRBJ1-1,CASSLIPPKRQGGTEAFF,TGCGCCAGCAGCTTGATTCCGCCTAAGAGACAGGGCGGGACTGAAGCTTTCTTT
TRBD2,few,17,TRBV7-9,TRBJ2-5,CASSLGGGGGKQETQYF,TGTGCCAGCAGCTTAGGAGGAGGCGGGGGAAAACAAGAGACCCAGTACTTC
NA,many,14,TRBV20-1,TRBJ2-7,CSARSPDNSYEQYF,TGCAGTGCCCGGAGCCCGGACAATTCCTACGAGCAGTACTTC
NA,many,15,TRBV5-1,TRBJ1-1,CASSGEGPPNTEAFF,TGCGCCAGCAGCGGCGAGGGGCCCCCCAACACTGAAGCTTTCTTT
NA,many,16,TRBV7-2,TRBJ1-1,CASSLATTPLSTEAFF,TGTGCCAGCAGCTTAGCGACTACCCCATTGTCCACTGAAGCTTTCTTT
NA,many,12,TRBV2,TRBJ2-5,CASGGNQETQYF,TGTGCCAGCGGTGGGAACCAAGAGACCCAGTACTTC
NA,many,12,TRBV13,TRBJ1-4,CASSLDPEKLFF,TGTGCCAGCAGCTTAGATCCAGAAAAACTGTTTTTT
TRBD1,many,14,TRBV7-3,TRBJ2-2,CASRATGGAGELFF,TGTGCCAGCAGAGCTACAGGGGGCGCCGGGGAGCTGTTTTTT
TRBD2,many,14,TRBV29-1,TRBJ2-1,CSVELAGAINEQFF,TGCAGCGTAGAACTAGCGGGGGCCATCAATGAGCAGTTCTTC
NA,NA,14,TRBV11-2,TRBJ1-5,CASSYSPGDQPQHF,TGTGCCAGCAGCTACTCCCCAGGGGACCAGCCCCAGCATTTT
NA,NA,15,TRBV5-1,TRBJ2-7,CASSLGSRGAYEQYF,TGCGCCAGCAGCTTGGGATCCAGGGGTGCATACGAGCAGTACTTC
TRBD1,many,16,TRBV24-1,TRBJ2-5,CATSDSRTGVGETQYF,TGTGCCACCAGTGATTCGAGGACAGGGGTCGGAGAGACCCAGTACTTC
NA,few,16,TRBV27,TRBJ2-1,CASKLGGSAGYNEQFF,TGTGCCAGCAAATTAGGGGGGTCGGCAGGCTACAATGAGCAGTTCTTC
NA,many,14,TRBV20-1,TRBJ2-5,CSAPSRVGVETQYF,TGCAGTGCTCCCTCAAGAGTAGGGGTAGAGACCCAGTACTTC
NA,many,11,TRBV10-1,TRBJ2-6,CASAGANVLTF,TGCGCCAGTGCTGGGGCCAACGTCCTGACTTTC